Presented here are 21 T cell receptor beta chains from one specimen sequenced in a study of T-cell memory formation after mild COVID-19. TCRdb redid the calling of the 5' RACE reads with MiXCR, one entry per CDR3 protein. The table lists 150,000 or so distinct CDR3 sequences, about 14% of them singletons. The sequenced sample consisted of PBMCs or a T cell subset sorted from them (not recorded which). Receptor source: an adult woman who had mild COVID-19 (a few samples of this study predate the infection). Cell type and time point are not known.

The chain uses TRBV15 and TRBJ2-3; 7 bases map to TRBD2. J lost 6 bases, V lost 1 base, and 7 bases had no gene match. CDR3 length: 15 amino acids. Germline CDR1 reads LNHNV; CDR2 reads YYDKDF (reference sequence). CDR3: CATSRGEGLWDTQYF. The CDR3 nucleotides are TGTGCCACCAGCAGAGGGGAGGGACTCTGGGATACGCAGTATTTT.

This chain uses TRBV2 with TRBJ1-2; D is undetermined. V dropped 0 bases and J dropped 5 bases, with 10 bases sitting between them. CDR3 length equals 14 residues. Per the germline V gene, CDR1 is SNHLY and CDR2 is FYNNEI. CDR3 DNA: TGTGCCAGCAGTGAAGCGCCTGATGTATATGGCTACACCTTC. It is translated as CASSEAPDVYGYTF.

The chain combines TRBV9 with TRBJ2-1, with D unresolved. Deletions cut 0 bases from V and 15 bases from J, with 13 bases between. The CDR3 extends over 12 amino acids. The germline CDR1 and CDR2 sequences are SGDLS and YYNGEE. The CDR3 region is CASSVEGRSLFF. For the CDR3, the DNA is TGTGCCAGCAGCGTAGAAGGGCGTAGCCTGTTCTTC. Variable domain in full (rest from reference TRBV9 and TRBJ2-1): DSGVTQTPKHLITATGQRVTLRCSPRSGDLSVYWYQQSLDQGLQFLIQYYNGEERAKGNILERFSAQQFPDLHSELNLSSLELGDSALYFCASSVEGRSLFFGPGTRLTVL.

The V gene is TRBV7-2, the J gene TRBJ2-5, with no clear D. Germline V lookup: CDR1 SGHTA, CDR2 FQGNSA. The V end was cut by 2 bases, the J end by 2 bases, with 6 bases between. This CDR3 spans 13 amino acids. The CDR3 region is CASSLLYQETQYF. The CDR3 DNA reads TGTGCCAGCAGCTTACTCTATCAAGAGACCCAGTACTTC.

CDR3 protein: CASSHNGAGYVLKNIQYF. The CDR3 nucleotides are TGTGCCAGCAGCCATAACGGTGCGGGATACGTGCTCAAAAACATTCAGTACTTC. This rearrangement joins TRBV3-1 to TRBJ2-4, with a possible D match to TRBD2 (6 bases). V lost 3 bases and J lost 3, with 21 bases in between. CDR3 length: 18 amino acids. From germline, CDR1 is LGHDT and CDR2 YNNKEL (reference sequence).

This clonotype came up many times. J is TRBJ2-5 and V is TRBV7-2; TRBD1 aligns across 7 bases. J lost 2 bases, V lost 5 bases, and 17 bases had no gene match. Germline V gene sequence: CDR1 SGHTA, CDR2 FQGNSA. This CDR3 is built from 18 residues. The CDR3 nucleotides read TGTGCCAGCAGCCCCGACAGGACAGGCCAGAAAGATCAAGAGACCCAGTACTTC. Amino acids: CASSPDRTGQKDQETQYF.

The chain is built from TRBV5-1 and TRBJ2-7; possible D gene TRBD2, 6 bases. Germline CDR1 SGHRS, CDR2 YFSETQ. The CDR3 is made up of 14 amino acids. The V gene lost 0 bases and the J gene lost 7 bases, with 14 bases spanning the gap. CDR3 coding DNA: TGCGCCAGCAGCTTGGCCAACGGGGGAGATGAGCAGTACTTC. This sequence encodes CASSLANGGDEQYF.

Only a few counts were recorded for this clonotype. CDR3 residues: CASRVRRNQETQYF. CDR3 DNA: TGTGCCAGCAGAGTCCGGCGGAACCAAGAGACCCAGTACTTC. This chain joins TRBV6-2 or TRBV6-3 and TRBJ2-5; D not certain. Between the trimmed V and J ends, which lost 6 bases and 0 bases, there was a span of 11 bases. This CDR3 is built from 14 residues. Per germline, CDR1 MNHEY and CDR2 SVGEGT.

DNA of the CDR3: TGTGCCAGCAGTTTAATGGGGGAGGGGCAGCCCCAGCATTTT. This gives the protein CASSLMGEGQPQHF. The gene calls are TRBV27 and TRBJ1-5; D is possibly TRBD1 (5 bases). V dropped 2 bases and J dropped 7 bases, with 12 bases sitting between them. CDR1 is MNHEY, CDR2 SMNVEV, per germline (reference sequence). The CDR3 covers 14 residues.

The table lists this clonotype with a few counts. The rearrangement joins TRBV4-1 to TRBJ2-5; perhaps TRBD1 as D (5 bases). Germline assignment: CDR1 MGHRA and CDR2 YSYEKL. This CDR3 has 15 residues. The V end was cut by 1 base, the J end by 2 bases, with 11 bases between. The DNA of the CDR3 is TGCGCCAGCAGCCAAGTGCCCAGGGCGCAAGAGACCCAGTACTTC. Encoded protein: CASSQVPRAQETQYF.

The table lists this clonotype with a few counts. This chain connects TRBV4-1 to TRBJ2-7; TRBD2 agrees at 12 bases. The germline V gene has CDR1 MGHRA and CDR2 YSYEKL. This CDR3 is 15 amino acids long. V lost 0 bases and J lost 7; bases outside the gene matches: 4. The CDR3 reads CASSQELAGGPEQYF. As DNA, the CDR3 is TGCGCCAGCAGCCAAGAGCTAGCGGGAGGGCCGGAGCAGTACTTC.

This clonotype has more than one count but fewer than ten. The chain couples TRBV5-1 to TRBJ2-7; tentatively, D is TRBD1 (6 bases). Per germline, CDR1 SGHRS and CDR2 YFSETQ. Between the trimmed V and J ends, which lost 4 bases and 0 bases, there was a span of 17 bases. The CDR3 runs to 16 residues. CDR3 DNA: TGCGCCAGCAGCCATGGACAGATTTCCCACTCCTACGAGCAGTACTTC. As protein: CASSHGQISHSYEQYF.

The CDR3 region has the DNA TGCAGTGCGAATAGAGTCGTTCGAGGAACTGAAGCTTTCTTT. This sequence encodes CSANRVVRGTEAFF. The V call is TRBV20-1, the J call TRBJ1-1; D uncertain. The V end was cut by 6 bases, the J end by 5 bases, with 19 bases between. Per the germline V gene, CDR1 is DFQATT and CDR2 is SNEGSKA (reference sequence). This CDR3 is built from 14 residues.

The chain uses TRBV5-5 and TRBJ1-5, with 9 bases aligning to TRBD1. Trimming cost V 4 bases and J 2 bases; bases outside gene matches: 4. There are 15 residues in the CDR3. CDR1 and CDR2 (germline): SGHKS, YYEKEE (reference sequence). The CDR3 protein is CASSRTGAGNQPQHF. The CDR3 nucleotides read TGTGCCAGCAGCCGGACAGGGGCGGGCAATCAGCCCCAGCATTTT.

This clonotype turned up a few times. This rearrangement joins TRBV9 to TRBJ2-3; the match to TRBD2 covers 7 bases. Trimming took 6 bases from V and 0 from J; bases not matched to a gene: 7. Germline loops: CDR1 SGDLS, CDR2 YYNGEE. The length of the CDR3 is 15 residues. The CDR3 spells CASNPGGGSTDTQYF. Here the CDR3 DNA reads TGTGCCAGCAACCCGGGGGGAGGTAGCACAGATACGCAGTATTTT.

As concerns this clonotype: A much larger clone is a single base away; this may be a read error. The J gene is TRBJ2-2, the V gene TRBV24-1; D unresolved. The CDR3 contains 15 residues. The germline gives CDR1 KGHDR, CDR2 SFDVKD. With 10 bases removed from V and 3 bases from J, the gap between germline ends came to 17 bases. CDR3 DNA sequence: TGTGCCACGGCCCGGGTGGAGACTTACACCGGGGAGCTGTTTTTT. As protein: CATARVETYTGELFF.

In this sample, this clonotype turned up a few times. The rearrangement uses TRBV14 and TRBJ2-3, with D perhaps TRBD1 (6 bases). Trimming removed 4 bases at V and 0 bases at J, with 14 bases between. CDR3 length equals 16 residues. Germline V gives CDR1 SGHDN, CDR2 FVKESK. CDR3: CASSPQGQGSTDTQYF. The CDR3 region has the DNA TGTGCCAGCAGCCCCCAGGGGCAGGGCAGCACAGATACGCAGTATTTT.

For the CDR3, the DNA is TGTGCCAGCAGCCAATTAGCGGGTACCTACAATGAGCAGTTCTTC. It codes for CASSQLAGTYNEQFF. The J gene is TRBJ2-1, the V gene TRBV7-3; TRBD2 aligns across 7 bases. V trimming: 5 bases; J trimming: 2 bases; junction bases outside the gene matches: 6. The V gene's germline CDR1 is SGHTA and CDR2 FQGTGA. The CDR3 contains 15 residues. The full variable domain, completed using reference TRBV7-3 and TRBJ2-1, is GAGVSQTPSNKVTEKGKYVELRCDPISGHTALYWYRQSLGQGPEFLIYFQGTGAADDSGLPNDRFFAVRPEGSVSTLKIQRTERGDSAVYLCASSQLAGTYNEQFFGPGTRLTVL.

This clonotype was detected only a few times. This sequence joins TRBV6-2 or TRBV6-3 and TRBJ1-4; D gene uncertain. The CDR3 spans 15 residues. Germline V gene lookup returns CDR1 MNHEY and CDR2 SVGEGT. Trimming removed 2 bases at V and 5 bases at J, with 12 bases between. The CDR3 sequence: CASSYLGGRNEKLFF. The CDR3 DNA follows: TGTGCCAGCAGTTACCTCGGAGGCCGGAATGAAAAACTGTTTTTT.

This clonotype has a handful of counts. The chain combines TRBV19 with TRBJ2-7, with TRBD2 matching over 7 bases. This CDR3 region has 15 residues. J gave up 1 base and V 3 bases, and 6 bases lay outside the gene matches. Germline lookup yields CDR1 LNHDA and CDR2 SQIVND (reference sequence). The CDR3 here is CASSIASGKSYEQYF. For the CDR3, the DNA is TGTGCCAGTAGTATCGCTAGCGGAAAATCCTACGAGCAGTACTTC.

The gene calls are TRBV18 and TRBJ2-1; weak D call: TRBD1 (5 bases). This CDR3 spans 13 amino acids. In germline, CDR1 is KGHSH, CDR2 LQKENI. V lost 1 base and J 9 bases, leaving 10 bases between the germline ends. CDR3 amino acids: CASSPLGRAEQFF. CDR3 nucleotides: TGTGCCAGCTCACCACTCGGCAGGGCTGAGCAGTTCTTC.